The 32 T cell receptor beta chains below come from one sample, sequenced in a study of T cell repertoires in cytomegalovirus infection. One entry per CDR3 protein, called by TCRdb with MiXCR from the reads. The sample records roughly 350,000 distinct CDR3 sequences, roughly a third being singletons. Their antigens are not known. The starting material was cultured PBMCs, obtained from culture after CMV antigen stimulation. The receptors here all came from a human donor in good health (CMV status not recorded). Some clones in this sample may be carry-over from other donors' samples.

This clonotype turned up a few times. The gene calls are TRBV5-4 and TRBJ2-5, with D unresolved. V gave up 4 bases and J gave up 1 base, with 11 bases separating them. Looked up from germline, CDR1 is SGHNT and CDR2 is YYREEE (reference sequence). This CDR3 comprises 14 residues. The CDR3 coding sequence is TGTGCCAGCAGCGGCAGTGGGTCCCAAGAGACCCAGTACTTC. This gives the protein CASSGSGSQETQYF.

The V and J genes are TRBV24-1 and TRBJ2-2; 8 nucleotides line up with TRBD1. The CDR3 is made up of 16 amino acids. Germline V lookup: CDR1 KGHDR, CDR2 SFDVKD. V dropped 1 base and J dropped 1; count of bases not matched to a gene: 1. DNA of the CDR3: TGTGCCACCAGTGATTTCGGGACAGGGAACACCGGGGAGCTGTTTTTT. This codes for CATSDFGTGNTGELFF.

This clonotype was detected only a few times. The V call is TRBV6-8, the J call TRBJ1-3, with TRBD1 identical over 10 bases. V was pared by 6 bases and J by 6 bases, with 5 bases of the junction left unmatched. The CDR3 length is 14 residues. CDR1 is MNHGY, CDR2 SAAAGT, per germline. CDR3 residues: CASRATGGENTIYF. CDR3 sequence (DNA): TGTGCCAGCAGAGCGACAGGGGGCGAAAACACCATATATTTT.

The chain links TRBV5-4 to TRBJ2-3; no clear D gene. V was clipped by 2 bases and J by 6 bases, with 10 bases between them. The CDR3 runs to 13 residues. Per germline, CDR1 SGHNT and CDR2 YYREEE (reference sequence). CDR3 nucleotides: TGTGCCAGCAGCTTTAAAGGGTCGGATACGCAGTATTTT. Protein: CASSFKGSDTQYF.

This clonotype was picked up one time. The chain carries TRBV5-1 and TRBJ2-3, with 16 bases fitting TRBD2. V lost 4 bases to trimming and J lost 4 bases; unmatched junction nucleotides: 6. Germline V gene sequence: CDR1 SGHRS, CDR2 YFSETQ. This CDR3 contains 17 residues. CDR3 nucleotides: TGCGCCAGCAGCATGGGACTAGCGGGAGGGTCTGCAGATACGCAGTATTTT. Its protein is CASSMGLAGGSADTQYF.

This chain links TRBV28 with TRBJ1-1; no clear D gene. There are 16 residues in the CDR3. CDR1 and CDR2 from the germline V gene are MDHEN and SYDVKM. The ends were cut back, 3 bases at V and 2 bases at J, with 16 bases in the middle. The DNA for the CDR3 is TGTGCCAGCAGTTTCGAAACCATAAGCCCCAACACTGAAGCTTTCTTT. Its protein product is CASSFETISPNTEAFF. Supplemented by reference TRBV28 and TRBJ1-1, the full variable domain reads DVKVTQSSRYLVKRTGEKVFLECVQDMDHENMFWYRQDPGLGLRLIYFSYDVKMKEKGDIPEGYSVSREKKERFSLILESASTNQTSMYLCASSFETISPNTEAFFGQGTRLTVV.

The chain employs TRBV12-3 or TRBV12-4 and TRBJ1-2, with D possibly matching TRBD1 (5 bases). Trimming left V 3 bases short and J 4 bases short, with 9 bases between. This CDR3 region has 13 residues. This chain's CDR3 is CASSFSGGYGYTF. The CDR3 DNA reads TGTGCCAGCAGTTTCTCGGGGGGCTATGGCTACACCTTC.

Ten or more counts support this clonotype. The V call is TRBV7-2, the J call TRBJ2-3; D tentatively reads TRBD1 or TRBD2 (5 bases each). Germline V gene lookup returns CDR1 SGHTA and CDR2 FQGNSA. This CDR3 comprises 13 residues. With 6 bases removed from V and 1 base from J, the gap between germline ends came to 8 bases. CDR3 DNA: TGTGCCAGCAGTTTGGGGGGCACAGATACGCAGTATTTT. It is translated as CASSLGGTDTQYF. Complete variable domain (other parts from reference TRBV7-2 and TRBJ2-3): GAGVSQSPSNKVTEKGKDVELRCDPISGHTALYWYRQSLGQGLEFLIYFQGNSAPDKSGLPSDRFSAERTGGSVSTLTIQRTQQEDSAVYLCASSLGGTDTQYFGPGTRLTVL.

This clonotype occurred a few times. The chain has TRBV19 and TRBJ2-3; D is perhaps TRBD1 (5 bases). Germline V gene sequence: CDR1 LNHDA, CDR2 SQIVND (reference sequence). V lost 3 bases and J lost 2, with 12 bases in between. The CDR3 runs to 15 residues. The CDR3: CASSIWTRNTDTQYF. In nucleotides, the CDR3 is TGTGCCAGTAGTATTTGGACACGGAACACAGATACGCAGTATTTT.

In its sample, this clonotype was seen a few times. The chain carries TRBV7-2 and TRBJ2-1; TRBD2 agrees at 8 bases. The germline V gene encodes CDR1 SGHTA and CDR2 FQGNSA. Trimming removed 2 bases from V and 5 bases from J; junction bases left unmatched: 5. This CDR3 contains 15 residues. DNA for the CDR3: TGTGCCAGCAGCTTAATCCTAGCGGGTCACAATGAGCAGTTCTTC. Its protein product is CASSLILAGHNEQFF.

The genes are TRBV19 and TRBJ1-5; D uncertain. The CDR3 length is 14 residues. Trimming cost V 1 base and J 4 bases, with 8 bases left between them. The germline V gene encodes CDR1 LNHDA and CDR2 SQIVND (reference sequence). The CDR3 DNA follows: TGTGCCAGTAGTATAGTTCCTAAGAATCAGCCCCAGCATTTT. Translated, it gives CASSIVPKNQPQHF.

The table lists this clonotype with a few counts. The CDR3 nucleotides read TGTGCCAGCAGCCCGGGGACTAGCGTTCAGACAGATACGCAGTATTTT. It translates to CASSPGTSVQTDTQYF. The chain combines TRBV7-2 with TRBJ2-3; 10 nucleotides match TRBD2. After removal of 5 bases from V and 3 bases from J, the junction contained 8 bases not matched to a gene. Germline assignment: CDR1 SGHTA and CDR2 FQGNSA. CDR3 length: 16 residues.

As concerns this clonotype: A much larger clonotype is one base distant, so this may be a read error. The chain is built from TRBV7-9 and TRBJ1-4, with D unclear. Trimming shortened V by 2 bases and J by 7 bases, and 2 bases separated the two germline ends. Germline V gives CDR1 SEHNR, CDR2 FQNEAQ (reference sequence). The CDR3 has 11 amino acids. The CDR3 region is CASSLFEKLFF. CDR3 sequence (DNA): TGTGCCAGCAGCTTATTTGAAAAACTGTTTTTT. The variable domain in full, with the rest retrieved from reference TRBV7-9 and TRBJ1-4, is DTGVSQNPRHKITKRGQNVTFRCDPISEHNRLYWYRQTLGQGPEFLTYFQNEAQLEKSRLLSDRFSAERPKGSFSTLEIQRTEQGDSAMYLCASSLFEKLFFGSGTQLSVL.

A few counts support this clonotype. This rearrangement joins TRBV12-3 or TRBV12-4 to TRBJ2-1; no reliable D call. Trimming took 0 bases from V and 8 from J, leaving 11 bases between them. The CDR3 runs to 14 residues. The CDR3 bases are TGTGCCAGCAGTTTAGCGGGAATGGTCGATGAGCAGTTCTTC. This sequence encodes CASSLAGMVDEQFF.

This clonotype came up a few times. The CDR3: CASSVDPRNTEAFF. In nucleotides, the CDR3 is TGTGCCAGCAGCGTAGATCCGCGGAACACTGAAGCTTTCTTT. The V and J genes are TRBV9 and TRBJ1-1; no firm D call. This CDR3 is built from 14 residues. The V end lost 0 bases, the J end lost 1 base, and 7 bases lay between the germline ends. The germline V gene has CDR1 SGDLS and CDR2 YYNGEE.

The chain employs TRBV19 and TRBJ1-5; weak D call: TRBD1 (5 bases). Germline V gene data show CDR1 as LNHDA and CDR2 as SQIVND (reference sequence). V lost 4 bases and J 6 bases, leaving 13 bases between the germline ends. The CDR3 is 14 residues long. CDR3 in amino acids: CASSRAGRGQPQHF. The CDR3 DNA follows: TGTGCCAGTAGTAGGGCAGGGAGAGGTCAGCCCCAGCATTTT.

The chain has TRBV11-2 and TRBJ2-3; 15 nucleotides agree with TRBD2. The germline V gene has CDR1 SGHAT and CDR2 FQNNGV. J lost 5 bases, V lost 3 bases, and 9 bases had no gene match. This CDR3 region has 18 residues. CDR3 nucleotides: TGTGCCAGCAGCTTCGGACTAGCGGGAGGGCCGGTCGTAGATACGCAGTATTTT. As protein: CASSFGLAGGPVVDTQYF. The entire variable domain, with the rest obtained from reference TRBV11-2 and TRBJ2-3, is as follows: EAGVAQSPRYKIIEKRQSVAFWCNPISGHATLYWYQQILGQGPKLLIQFQNNGVVDDSQLPKDRFSAERLKGVDSTLKIQPAKLEDSAVYLCASSFGLAGGPVVDTQYFGPGTRLTVL.

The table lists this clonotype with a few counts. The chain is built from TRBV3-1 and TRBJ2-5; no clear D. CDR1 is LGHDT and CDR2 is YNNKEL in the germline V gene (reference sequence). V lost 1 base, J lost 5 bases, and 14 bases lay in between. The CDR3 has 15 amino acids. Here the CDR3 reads CASSQVSNPAETQYF. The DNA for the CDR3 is TGTGCCAGCAGCCAAGTGTCGAATCCGGCGGAGACCCAGTACTTC.

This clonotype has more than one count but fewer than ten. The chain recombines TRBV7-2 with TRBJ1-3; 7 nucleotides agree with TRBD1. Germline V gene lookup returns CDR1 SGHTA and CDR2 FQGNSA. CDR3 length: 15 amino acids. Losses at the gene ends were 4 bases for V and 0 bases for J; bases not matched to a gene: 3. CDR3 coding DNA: TGTGCCAGCAGCTCGACAGGGAGCTCTGGAAACACCATATATTTT. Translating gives CASSSTGSSGNTIYF.

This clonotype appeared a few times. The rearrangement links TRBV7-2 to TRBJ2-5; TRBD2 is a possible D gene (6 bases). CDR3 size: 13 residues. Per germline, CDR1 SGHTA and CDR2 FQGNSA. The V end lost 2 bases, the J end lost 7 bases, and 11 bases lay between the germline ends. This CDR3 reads CASSLRRGGTQYF. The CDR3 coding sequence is TGTGCCAGCAGCTTAAGGAGGGGAGGGACCCAGTACTTC.

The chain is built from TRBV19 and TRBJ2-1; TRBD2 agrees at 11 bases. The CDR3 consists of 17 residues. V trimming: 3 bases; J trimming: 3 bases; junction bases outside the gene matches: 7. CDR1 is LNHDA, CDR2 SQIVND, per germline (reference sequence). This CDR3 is CASSISGTSGFYNEQFF. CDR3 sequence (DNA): TGTGCCAGTAGTATCTCCGGGACTAGCGGTTTCTACAATGAGCAGTTCTTC.

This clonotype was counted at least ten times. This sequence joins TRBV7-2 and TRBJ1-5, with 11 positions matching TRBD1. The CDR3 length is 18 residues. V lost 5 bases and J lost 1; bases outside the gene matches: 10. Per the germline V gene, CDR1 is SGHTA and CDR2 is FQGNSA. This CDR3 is CASSTPRDRGMSNQPQHF. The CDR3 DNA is TGTGCCAGCAGCACTCCCCGGGACAGGGGGATGAGCAATCAGCCCCAGCATTTT.

The CDR3 here is CSVEGGGVWGSTDTQYF. CDR3 coding DNA: TGCAGCGTTGAAGGGGGAGGGGTATGGGGTTCAACAGATACGCAGTATTTT. This chain links TRBV29-1 with TRBJ2-3; 7 nucleotides match TRBD2. Germline values: CDR1 SQVTM, CDR2 ANQGSEA. This CDR3 is 17 amino acids long. J lost 3 bases, V lost 1 base, and 13 bases had no gene match.

The CDR3 region has the DNA TGTGCCAGCATGCCCTTGGGGGGCTACAATGAGCAGTTCTTC. Amino acids: CASMPLGGYNEQFF. The rearrangement joins TRBV6-1 to TRBJ2-1; perhaps TRBD2 as D (6 bases). This CDR3 region has 14 residues. Trimming removed 7 bases from V and 3 bases from J, with 13 bases in between. Germline V lookup: CDR1 MNHNS, CDR2 SASEGT.

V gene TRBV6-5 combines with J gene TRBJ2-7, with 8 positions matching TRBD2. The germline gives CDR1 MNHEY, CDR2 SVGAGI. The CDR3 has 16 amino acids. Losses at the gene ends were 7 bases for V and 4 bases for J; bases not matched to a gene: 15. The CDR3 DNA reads TGTGCCAGCACTCCGGGCCCAGCGGGAGTTCGATACGAGCAGTACTTC. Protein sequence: CASTPGPAGVRYEQYF.

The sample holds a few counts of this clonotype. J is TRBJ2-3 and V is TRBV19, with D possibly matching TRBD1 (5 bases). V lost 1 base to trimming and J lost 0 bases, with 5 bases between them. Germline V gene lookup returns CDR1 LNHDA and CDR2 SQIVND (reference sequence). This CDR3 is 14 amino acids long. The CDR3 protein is CASSIAGSTDTQYF. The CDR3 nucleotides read TGTGCCAGTAGTATAGCAGGGAGCACAGATACGCAGTATTTT.

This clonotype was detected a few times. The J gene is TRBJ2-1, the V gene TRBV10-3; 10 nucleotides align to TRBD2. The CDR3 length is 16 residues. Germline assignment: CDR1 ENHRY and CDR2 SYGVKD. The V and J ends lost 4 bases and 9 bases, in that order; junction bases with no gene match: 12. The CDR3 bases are TGTGCCATCAGTGGGTGGACTAGCGGAAAAAGTGGTGAGCAGTTCTTC. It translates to CAISGWTSGKSGEQFF.

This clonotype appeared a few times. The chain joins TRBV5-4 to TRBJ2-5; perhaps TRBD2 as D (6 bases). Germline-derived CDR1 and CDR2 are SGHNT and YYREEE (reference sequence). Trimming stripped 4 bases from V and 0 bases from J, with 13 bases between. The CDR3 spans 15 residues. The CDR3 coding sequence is TGTGCCAGCAGCCGCTATGGAGGGTACCAAGAGACCCAGTACTTC. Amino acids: CASSRYGGYQETQYF.

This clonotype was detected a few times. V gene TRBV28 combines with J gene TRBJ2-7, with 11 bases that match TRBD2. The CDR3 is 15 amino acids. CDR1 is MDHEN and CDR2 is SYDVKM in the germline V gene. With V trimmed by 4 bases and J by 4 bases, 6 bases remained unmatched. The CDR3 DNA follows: TGTGCCAGCAGTTCTCCGACTAGCGGGGATTACGAGCAGTACTTC. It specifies CASSSPTSGDYEQYF.

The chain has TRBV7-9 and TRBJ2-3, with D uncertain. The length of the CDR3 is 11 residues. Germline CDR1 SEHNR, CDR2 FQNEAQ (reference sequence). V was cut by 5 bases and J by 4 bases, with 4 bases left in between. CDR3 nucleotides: TGTGCCAGCAGCACCGCAGATACGCAGTATTTT. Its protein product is CASSTADTQYF. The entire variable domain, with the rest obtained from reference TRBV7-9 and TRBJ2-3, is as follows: DTGVSQNPRHKITKRGQNVTFRCDPISEHNRLYWYRQTLGQGPEFLTYFQNEAQLEKSRLLSDRFSAERPKGSFSTLEIQRTEQGDSAMYLCASSTADTQYFGPGTRLTVL.

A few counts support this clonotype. The CDR3 spells CASSFISGTSFSHTSTDTQYF. DNA of the CDR3: TGTGCCAGCAGCTTCATATCCGGGACTAGCTTTAGCCATACTAGCACAGATACGCAGTATTTT. This rearrangement joins TRBV7-2 to TRBJ2-3; TRBD2 agrees at 9 bases. This CDR3 is built from 21 residues. Germline CDR1 SGHTA, CDR2 FQGNSA. V gave up 3 bases and J gave up 0 bases; unmatched junction bases: 19. Full variable domain (remainder filled in from reference TRBV7-2 and TRBJ2-3): GAGVSQSPSNKVTEKGKDVELRCDPISGHTALYWYRQSLGQGLEFLIYFQGNSAPDKSGLPSDRFSAERTGGSVSTLTIQRTQQEDSAVYLCASSFISGTSFSHTSTDTQYFGPGTRLTVL.

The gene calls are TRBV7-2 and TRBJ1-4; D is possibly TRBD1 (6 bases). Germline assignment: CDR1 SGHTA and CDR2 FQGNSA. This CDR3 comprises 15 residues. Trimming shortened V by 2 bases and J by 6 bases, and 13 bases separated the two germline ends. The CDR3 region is CASSLTGAIDEKLFF. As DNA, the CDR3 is TGTGCCAGCAGCTTAACGGGGGCTATAGATGAAAAACTGTTTTTT.